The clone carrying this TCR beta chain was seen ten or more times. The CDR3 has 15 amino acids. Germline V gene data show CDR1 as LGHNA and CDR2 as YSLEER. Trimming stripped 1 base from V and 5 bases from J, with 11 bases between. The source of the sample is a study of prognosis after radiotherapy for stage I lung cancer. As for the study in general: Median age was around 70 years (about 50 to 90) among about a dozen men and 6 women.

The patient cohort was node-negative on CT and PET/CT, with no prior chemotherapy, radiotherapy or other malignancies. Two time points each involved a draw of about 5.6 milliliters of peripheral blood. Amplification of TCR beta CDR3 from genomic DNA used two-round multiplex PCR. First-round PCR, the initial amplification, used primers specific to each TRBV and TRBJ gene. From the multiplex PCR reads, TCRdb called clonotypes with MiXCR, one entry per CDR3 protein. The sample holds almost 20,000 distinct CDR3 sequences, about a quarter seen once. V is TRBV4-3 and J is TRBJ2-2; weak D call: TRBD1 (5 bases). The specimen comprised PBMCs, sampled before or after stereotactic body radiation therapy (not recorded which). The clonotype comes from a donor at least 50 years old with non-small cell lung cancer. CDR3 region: CASSQGLGVTGELFF. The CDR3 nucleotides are TGCGCCAGCAGCCAAGGCTTAGGGGTGACCGGGGAGCTGTTTTTT.